The rows below give T cell receptor beta chains drawn from one sample of a study of monozygotic twins with inflammatory bowel disease. TCRdb re-called the 5' RACE reads; every CDR3 protein appears as one record, without DNA. The table counts about 440,000 distinct CDR3 sequences; 2% to 3% lies in the top ten. The sequenced sample was blood. Source of these receptors: a human donor with ulcerative colitis or Crohn's disease, or a healthy co-twin of an affected twin (not recorded which). The CDR3 runs from the conserved cysteine through the conserved F or W.

J: TRBJ2-1; V: TRBV5-5; CDR3: CASTLGPNTYNEQFF
J: TRBJ2-1; V: TRBV25-1; CDR3: CASSEYMGQGKNEQFF
J: TRBJ2-1; V: TRBV7-2; CDR3: CASSLVDGGSNEQFF
J: TRBJ2-7; V: TRBV6-1; CDR3: CASSAGLAGEQYF
J: TRBJ2-7; V: TRBV3-1; CDR3: CASTPSGGVYEQYF
J: TRBJ2-1; V: TRBV6-2/TRBV6-3; CDR3: CASSPGHEQFF
J: TRBJ1-5; V: TRBV28; CDR3: CASRPNLVGPQHF
J: TRBJ2-7; V: TRBV20-1; CDR3: CSTGVGTSYEQYF
J: TRBJ2-7; V: TRBV7-2; CDR3: CASSLGAGEGEQYF
J: TRBJ2-5; V: TRBV10-3; CDR3: CAISAGQGGSETQYF
J: TRBJ2-1; V: TRBV2; CDR3: CASNWDIREQFF
J: TRBJ2-2; V: TRBV5-4; CDR3: CASSLVQPNTGELFF
J: TRBJ1-5; V: TRBV3-1; CDR3: CASSQAGRDNQPQHF
J: TRBJ2-5; V: TRBV11-2; CDR3: CASSPGTSGAQQETQYF
J: TRBJ2-2; V: TRBV7-2; CDR3: CASSQLIAGGPGELFF
J: TRBJ2-1; V: TRBV27; CDR3: CASSSGWEVSYNEQFF
J: TRBJ1-5; V: TRBV28; CDR3: CASRRTESNQPQHF
J: TRBJ1-1; V: TRBV25-1; CDR3: CASSWANTEAFF
J: TRBJ2-7; V: TRBV7-9; CDR3: CASSSRRLAVDYEQYF
J: TRBJ1-1; V: TRBV7-8; CDR3: CASSLEGGLGTEAFF
J: TRBJ2-7; V: TRBV7-2; CDR3: CASSYGGYEQYF
J: TRBJ2-3; V: TRBV14; CDR3: CASSEELIRNKQYF
J: TRBJ1-1; V: TRBV7-9; CDR3: CASSGRGRMNTEAFF
J: TRBJ1-5; V: TRBV6-2/TRBV6-3; CDR3: CASSGSRDFVGQPQHF
J: TRBJ2-5; V: TRBV7-2; CDR3: CASSFFSGGQETQYF
J: TRBJ2-4; V: TRBV29-1; CDR3: CSVEDPVAKNIQYF
J: TRBJ1-2; V: TRBV5-1; CDR3: CASSLGRGPFDGYTF
J: TRBJ1-1; V: TRBV6-6; CDR3: CASSRTGPATEAFF
J: TRBJ2-3; V: TRBV6-1; CDR3: CASCRGTPSTDTQYF
J: TRBJ1-1; V: TRBV5-1; CDR3: CASSGGTQLRGTEAFF
J: TRBJ1-4; V: TRBV5-1; CDR3: CASRQDTGGELFF
J: TRBJ1-5; V: TRBV15; CDR3: CATSRDARSNQPQHF
J: TRBJ2-7; V: TRBV6-1; CDR3: CASNRQWTGTYEQYF
J: TRBJ1-3; V: TRBV12-3/TRBV12-4; CDR3: CASTGFEITGNTIYF
J: TRBJ1-2; V: TRBV6-6; CDR3: CASTPRGVSAGYTF
J: TRBJ2-7; V: TRBV7-8; CDR3: CASSSLTGSGPSYEQYF
J: TRBJ2-1; V: TRBV5-1; CDR3: CASSPGNRVLGNEQFF
J: TRBJ2-7; V: TRBV28; CDR3: CASRPGLAHEQYF
J: TRBJ2-7; V: TRBV6-5; CDR3: CASSYGGTDEQYF
J: TRBJ2-2; V: TRBV5-6; CDR3: CASSWGGRLNTGELFF
J: TRBJ2-7; V: TRBV11-3; CDR3: CASSWGTGSSYEQYF
J: TRBJ2-1; V: TRBV5-1; CDR3: CASSLGTYSYNEQFF
J: TRBJ2-7; V: TRBV7-9; CDR3: CASSLSAGQGAYEQYF
J: TRBJ1-5; V: TRBV5-6; CDR3: CASSWGGLAPQPQHF
J: TRBJ2-4; V: TRBV29-1; CDR3: CSVGDRLAKNIQYF
J: TRBJ2-1; V: TRBV5-1; CDR3: CASSFRTEQFF
J: TRBJ2-5; V: TRBV9; CDR3: CASSVGGGKETQYF
J: TRBJ2-1; V: TRBV28; CDR3: CASSLRGISYNEQFF
J: TRBJ2-1; V: TRBV29-1; CDR3: CSVRGQGGVEQFF
J: TRBJ2-1; V: TRBV7-9; CDR3: CASSSPTSRRVYNEQFF
J: TRBJ2-7; V: TRBV29-1; CDR3: CSVEEGGTYEQYF
J: TRBJ1-6; V: TRBV7-3; CDR3: CASSLNQRSPLHF
J: TRBJ1-5; V: TRBV6-2/TRBV6-3; CDR3: CASSHPGTGQAQPQHF
J: TRBJ1-2; V: TRBV12-3/TRBV12-4; CDR3: CASSLDRGLGYGYTF
J: TRBJ2-3; V: TRBV6-1; CDR3: CASSIFRTGNTDTQYF
J: TRBJ2-7; V: TRBV18; CDR3: CASSPSGKGAYEQYF
J: TRBJ2-1; V: TRBV5-1; CDR3: CASSLGQFVAGPYNEQFF
J: TRBJ2-7; V: TRBV7-6; CDR3: CASSLEPSGRASPYEQYF
J: TRBJ1-5; V: TRBV20-1; CDR3: CSASRIENQPQHF
J: TRBJ2-4; V: TRBV12-3/TRBV12-4; CDR3: CASSPPGTGRAAAKNIQYF